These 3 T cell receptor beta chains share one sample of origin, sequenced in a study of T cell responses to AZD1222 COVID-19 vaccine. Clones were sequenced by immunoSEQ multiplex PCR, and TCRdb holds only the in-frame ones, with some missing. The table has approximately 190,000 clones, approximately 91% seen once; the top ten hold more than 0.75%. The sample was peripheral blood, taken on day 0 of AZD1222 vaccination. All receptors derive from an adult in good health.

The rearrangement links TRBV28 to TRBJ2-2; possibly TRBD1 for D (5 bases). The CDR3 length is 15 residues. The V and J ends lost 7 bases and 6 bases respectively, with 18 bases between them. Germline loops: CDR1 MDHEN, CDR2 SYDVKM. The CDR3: CASTLVRRDAGELFF. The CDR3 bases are TGTGCCAGCACCCTGGTACGCAGGGATGCCGGGGAGCTGTTTTTT.

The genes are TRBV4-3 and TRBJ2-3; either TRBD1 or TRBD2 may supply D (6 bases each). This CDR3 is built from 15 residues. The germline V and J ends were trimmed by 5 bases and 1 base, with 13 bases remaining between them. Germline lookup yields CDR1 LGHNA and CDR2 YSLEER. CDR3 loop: CASSEGGRGTDTQYF. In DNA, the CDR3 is TGCGCCAGCAGCGAGGGGGGCCGGGGCACAGATACGCAGTATTTT.

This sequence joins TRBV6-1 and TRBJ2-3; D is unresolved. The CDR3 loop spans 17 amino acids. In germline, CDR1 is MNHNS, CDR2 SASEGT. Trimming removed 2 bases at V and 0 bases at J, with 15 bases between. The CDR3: CASSEPRHGTSTDTQYF. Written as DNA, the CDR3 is TGTGCCAGCAGTGAACCAAGACACGGAACTAGCACAGATACGCAGTATTTT.